The T cell receptor (beta chain) described here comes from a study of blood T cells in healthy people across ages. Study-wide points: Not knowing donor CMV status may have confounded expanded clonotype changes. One million T cells yielded diversity estimates that were considered underestimates.

Germline CDR1 SGHDN, CDR2 FVKESK. The CDR3 has 14 residues. V was cut by 2 bases and J by 2 bases, with 7 bases left in between. Primed by a sample-barcoded 5' primer and a J-beta primer mix, a second PCR proceeded for about 7 to 11 cycles. TCRdb independently ran MiXCR on the 5' RACE reads; one entry per CDR3 protein. Among 1,300,000 or so distinct CDR3 sequences listed, 45% to 70% were seen once. On this clonotype itself: No antigen is known for it.

The clonotype originates from a man younger than 30 in good health. The rearrangement uses TRBV14 and TRBJ2-4; D remains unclear. The specimen was blood. The CDR3 coding sequence is TGTGCCAGCAGCCAAATACCACCCAAAAACATTCAGTACTTC. It is translated as CASSQIPPKNIQYF.